This T cell receptor beta chain came from a study of shared clonotypes between healthy human individuals. The study's findings and limits: Of the naive CD4 clonotypes, roughly 5% were shared across a handful of donors. Sequencing of the sorted subsets was shown by rarefaction to be incomplete despite large depth.

Trimming cost V 4 bases and J 0 bases, with 18 bases left between them. The germline V gene has CDR1 SGDLS and CDR2 YYNGEE. CDR3 size: 17 residues. Regarding this clone: Its antigen is currently unknown.

Sequencing used immunoSEQ multiplex PCR; TCRdb keeps in-frame clones, though not all of them. The sample has roughly 2.5 million clones, over 85% seen once. Within Nashville, Tennessee resided all donors, each a Caucasian adult. The source is a man between 18 and 29 years old in good health. The chain is built from TRBV9 and TRBJ2-3; perhaps D is TRBD1 or TRBD2 (5 bases each). Source material: naive CD4+ T cells sorted from blood. Subset given: CD45RA+ positively selected. CDR3 in amino acids: CASSPRRGTASTDTQYF. The CDR3 region has the DNA TGTGCCAGCAGCCCCCGCCGAGGGACCGCAAGCACAGATACGCAGTATTTT.